This T cell receptor beta chain was identified in a study of CD8 T cells in Susac syndrome (dated by TCRdb to between 2018 and 2021). About the full investigation: Repertoire sequencing was used to test whether CD8+ T cell activation and differentiation in Susac syndrome was antigen driven.

The germline V gene (reference sequence) supplies CDR1 LNHDA and CDR2 SQIVND. CDR3 length: 14 amino acids, cysteine to phenylalanine. Of all the DNA, just the CDR3 is kept, 42 bases in frame from base 1. V is cut back by 3 bases and J by 7 bases, with 6 bases in the junction unmatched. RNA was extracted with the RNeasy kit and roughly 0.45 to 1 ug was reverse transcribed using random hexamers. TCR beta CDR3 regions were amplified with the immunoSEQ multiplex PCR assay covering 54 Vbeta and 13 Jbeta segments. Bias from PCR amplification was corrected by using a synthetic template baseline for primer optimization and for computational correction. In the source study's methods: Reads were annotated to V, D and J genes according to IMGT and were analyzed with immunoSEQ Analyzer, with only productive sequences retained. Clonality was calculated as one minus the Shannon entropy normalized by log2 of the number of productive unique sequences. For each patient and control, public and private clones were evaluated within the 100 most prevalent clones. Clones were defined as Susac-specific when absent from the healthy and MS cohorts, from some 1,100 published viral clones and from other ImmuneACCESS disease sequences. TCRdb handled the public reads itself, with Q25 trimming in fastp and clone calling in MiXCR, and kept productive beta chains. Merged by CDR3 protein, the rows form single entries marked with the most common genes and DNA. For this entry, the V and J calls and clone size follow TCRdb and not the study's own pipeline. This sample holds 150,000 to 200,000 distinct CDR3 sequences; 93% were observed only once. The top ten clones comprise roughly 0.098% of the sample.

High-throughput TCR beta sequencing profiled peripheral blood CD8+ and CD4+ T cells from healthy donors, Susac syndrome patients and multiple sclerosis patients. The multiple sclerosis controls were treatment-naive patients who had stable or active relapsing-remitting disease and met the revised McDonald criteria. Bulk CD8+ and CD4+ T cells were purified by magnetic negative isolation, while CD8+ TEMRA cells were enriched using FACS. Blood was drawn into EDTA tubes, processed within 24 hours, and PBMCs were isolated by density gradient centrifugation. PBMCs destined for TCR sequencing were cryopreserved in liquid nitrogen and later thawed in a 37 °C water bath. The sorted or isolated CD4+, CD8+ and CD8+ TEMRA cells had a purity of 90% or higher. In regard to this clonotype: Its recognized antigen is unknown. No qualities accompany the bases; no much larger clone lies one base away.

Study-wide findings and limitations: The number of individuals in the TCR sequencing and HLA analysis was recognized as being relatively small.

The chain is assembled from TRBV19 and TRBJ2-1; 7 nucleotides in the junction match TRBD2. This receptor was obtained from a human donor with multiple sclerosis. Sequencing was done on a sample of CD4+ T cells from PBMCs. The CDR3 region: CASSIKRDRNEQFF. The sequenced DNA: TGTGCCAGTAGTATCAAGCGGGATCGAAATGAGCAGTTCTTC.